One and the same sample provided the 22 T cell receptor beta chains below, sequenced in a study of Graves' ophthalmopathy and Graves' hyperthyroidism (dated 2018 in TCRdb). Sequenced on an Illumina HiSeq 2000. For repertoire sequencing, the TCR beta CDR3 regions were amplified from RNA transcripts. The first round was an RT-PCR using HTBI primers with the Qiagen OneStep RT-PCR kit, and this first round was followed by a second-round multiplex PCR, then size selection and purification. The public sequencing data were trimmed at Q25 with fastp and processed into clonotypes with MiXCR by TCRdb, which kept only in-frame beta chains. Rows merge per CDR3 protein into single entries with the most common DNA and genes. This sample has hundreds of thousands of distinct CDR3 sequences in its table, and roughly two fifths of those were observed once. The top ten constitute around 3.3% of the sample. Sequencing was done on a sample of peripheral blood. The receptors come from an adult man with Graves' ophthalmopathy.

This clonotype came up many times. The gene calls are TRBV9 and TRBJ2-5; a weak D match, TRBD1 (5 bases). Germline assignment: CDR1 SGDLS and CDR2 YYNGEE. This CDR3 is built from 14 residues. V was cut by 2 bases and J by 4 bases, with 12 bases left in between. CDR3 DNA: TGTGCCAGCAGCGTGGGGCAGGGCTCAGAGACCCAGTACTTC. Its protein product is CASSVGQGSETQYF.

The rearrangement joins TRBV10-3 to TRBJ2-6, with a tentative D call TRBD1 (6 bases). CDR1 and CDR2 (germline): ENHRY, SYGVKD. The CDR3 runs 16 residues. V lost 5 bases and J 0 bases, leaving 11 bases between the germline ends. The CDR3 DNA follows: TGTGCCATCAGTCTACAAGGGGGCTCTGGGGCCAACGTCCTGACTTTC. Translated, it gives CAISLQGGSGANVLTF.

The chain carries TRBV9 and TRBJ1-4; D unclear. The V end lost 4 bases, the J end lost 11 bases, and 12 bases lay between the germline ends. The CDR3 has 12 residues. Germline assignment: CDR1 SGDLS and CDR2 YYNGEE. CDR3 DNA: TGTGCCAGCAGCCCCCAGGCGGGTAAACTGTTTTTT. Translated, it gives CASSPQAGKLFF.

This clonotype was detected a few times. The chain carries TRBV9 and TRBJ1-5; TRBD1 matches at 8 bases. Germline trimming cut 4 bases from V and 11 bases from J; bases unmatched to any gene: 17. CDR3 length: 16 amino acids. The germline CDR1 and CDR2 sequences are SGDLS and YYNGEE. The chain's CDR3 is CASSPKRQGISWAQHF. Written as DNA, the CDR3 is TGTGCCAGCAGCCCAAAAAGACAGGGGATATCATGGGCCCAGCATTTT.

This clonotype was observed at least ten times. This chain connects TRBV7-2 to TRBJ2-7; 9 bases agree with TRBD1. Losses at the gene ends were 3 bases for V and 2 bases for J; bases not matched to a gene: 8. Germline loops: CDR1 SGHTA, CDR2 FQGNSA. The CDR3 runs to 16 residues. The CDR3 nucleotides are TGTGCCAGCAGCTTCGGGAGGACAGGGGCCCCCTACGAGCAGTACTTC. Translated, it gives CASSFGRTGAPYEQYF. Using reference TRBV7-2 and TRBJ2-7 for the parts outside the CDR3, the full variable domain is GAGVSQSPSNKVTEKGKDVELRCDPISGHTALYWYRQSLGQGLEFLIYFQGNSAPDKSGLPSDRFSAERTGGSVSTLTIQRTQQEDSAVYLCASSFGRTGAPYEQYFGPGTRLTVT.

This clonotype showed up many times. J is TRBJ1-1 and V is TRBV9; possible D gene TRBD1, 5 bases. Germline lookup yields CDR1 SGDLS and CDR2 YYNGEE. This CDR3 comprises 14 residues. Trimming cost V 3 bases and J 1 base, with 10 bases left between them. The CDR3 spells CASSAGLGNTEAFF. As DNA, the CDR3 is TGTGCCAGCAGCGCGGGGCTTGGGAACACTGAAGCTTTCTTT.

The chain couples TRBV10-3 to TRBJ2-5, with 13 bases lining up with TRBD2. V shed 3 bases, J shed 0 bases, and the junction held 7 bases outside the gene matches. The germline V gene encodes CDR1 ENHRY and CDR2 SYGVKD. The CDR3 contains 18 residues. The CDR3 region has the DNA TGTGCCATCAGTGACGTTGGACTAGCGGGGGCCTACCAAGAGACCCAGTACTTC. Amino acid sequence: CAISDVGLAGAYQETQYF.

The V gene is TRBV19, the J gene TRBJ1-4; D remains unclear. The CDR3 covers 12 residues. CDR1 and CDR2 (germline): LNHDA, SQIVND (reference sequence). The V end was cut by 5 bases, the J end by 7 bases, with 8 bases between. CDR3 in DNA: TGTGCCAGTAGTTCGAGGAGTGAAAAACTGTTTTTT. This encodes CASSSRSEKLFF.

This clonotype was counted between two and nine times. The chain couples TRBV5-1 to TRBJ1-4; 8 bases are shared with TRBD1. Germline CDR1 and CDR2: SGHRS and YFSETQ. The CDR3 loop spans 15 amino acids. V lost 4 bases and J lost 8; bases outside the gene matches: 10. This CDR3 is CASSAGDRPKEKLFF. The CDR3 bases are TGCGCCAGCAGCGCGGGGGACAGGCCAAAAGAAAAACTGTTTTTT.

The chain is built from TRBV7-8 and TRBJ2-5; 10 bases are a match to TRBD1. CDR3 size: 19 residues. Losses at the gene ends were 4 bases for V and 5 bases for J; bases not matched to a gene: 19. Germline assignment: CDR1 SGHVS and CDR2 FQNEAQ. CDR3 sequence reads: CASSWRPGQGPPGGETQYF. The CDR3 DNA follows: TGTGCCAGCAGCTGGAGACCGGGACAGGGGCCGCCAGGGGGGGAGACCCAGTACTTC.

This clonotype appeared a few times. This rearrangement joins TRBV5-4 to TRBJ1-2; D gene uncertain. The CDR3 length is 12 residues. The germline V and J ends were trimmed by 0 bases and 8 bases, with 8 bases remaining between them. Germline values: CDR1 SGHNT, CDR2 YYREEE (reference sequence). The CDR3 nucleotides are TGTGCCAGCAGCTTGGAGCCTGAGGGCTACACCTTC. Protein: CASSLEPEGYTF.

This clonotype was picked up many times. With a far larger clone one base away, a read error is the likely cause. This rearrangement joins TRBV7-9 to TRBJ2-7, with D unresolved. The CDR3 totals 11 residues. From germline, CDR1 is SEHNR and CDR2 FQNEAQ (reference sequence). V gave up 4 bases and J gave up 3 bases, with 4 bases separating them. The CDR3 nucleotides read TGTGCCAGCAGCTGGAGCTACGAGCAGTACTTC. It yields the protein CASSWSYEQYF.

This clonotype was recorded at least ten times. The V and J genes are TRBV6-6 and TRBJ1-1; tentative D call: TRBD1 (6 bases). Trimming removed 10 bases at V and 8 bases at J, with 20 bases between. This CDR3 is 13 amino acids long. From germline, CDR1 is MNHNY and CDR2 SVGAGI (reference sequence). The CDR3 here is CATYIGGTREAFF. The CDR3 nucleotides read TGTGCCACCTATATTGGAGGGACAAGAGAAGCTTTCTTT.

This clonotype has ten or more counts. The rearrangement joins TRBV7-3 to TRBJ1-2; 7 nucleotides line up with TRBD1. Germline V CDR1 and CDR2: SGHTA, FQGTGA. V trimming: 5 bases; J trimming: 0 bases; junction bases outside the gene matches: 6. CDR3 size: 15 residues. The CDR3 here is CASSEGAGTNYGYTF. The CDR3 DNA reads TGTGCCAGCAGCGAGGGGGCGGGAACTAACTATGGCTACACCTTC.

This clonotype was seen ten or more times. The chain carries TRBV2 and TRBJ1-2; possible D gene TRBD1, 5 bases. The ends were cut back, 5 bases at V and 8 bases at J, with 12 bases in the middle. Germline V lookup: CDR1 SNHLY, CDR2 FYNNEI. The CDR3 is 12 residues long. The CDR3 is CASSPWTSGYTF. Here the CDR3 DNA reads TGTGCCAGCAGTCCCTGGACATCCGGCTACACCTTC.

Many counts were recorded for this clonotype. The chain joins TRBV19 to TRBJ1-5; D ambiguous. Germline V gene data show CDR1 as LNHDA and CDR2 as SQIVND (reference sequence). The V gene lost 3 bases and the J gene lost 1 base, with 7 bases spanning the gap. This CDR3 is built from 14 residues. The CDR3 loop is CASSMWGSNQPQHF. The CDR3 DNA follows: TGTGCCAGTAGTATGTGGGGAAGCAATCAGCCCCAGCATTTT. The full variable domain, rest sourced from reference TRBV19 and TRBJ1-5, is DGGITQSPKYLFRKEGQNVTLSCEQNLNHDAMYWYRQDPGQGLRLIYYSQIVNDFQKGDIAEGYSVSREKKESFPLTVTSAQKNPTAFYLCASSMWGSNQPQHFGDGTRLSIL.

With regard to this clonotype: This may be a read error, as it is one base from a much larger clone. The chain is built from TRBV10-3 and TRBJ2-7, with D unclear. The germline V gene encodes CDR1 ENHRY and CDR2 SYGVKD. There are 14 residues in the CDR3. The CDR3 coding sequence is TGTGCCAGCAGCTGGACGGTCAGCTCCTACGGGCAGTACTTC. Protein: CASSWTVSSYGQYF.

The chain combines TRBV9 with TRBJ2-5, with TRBD2 matching 9 bases. The germline V gene has CDR1 SGDLS and CDR2 YYNGEE. This CDR3 is 16 amino acids long. The trim removed 4 bases at V and 2 bases at J, leaving 9 bases unmatched. The CDR3 loop reads CASSQAPTSGQETQYF. The CDR3 DNA reads TGTGCCAGCAGCCAAGCCCCGACTAGCGGACAAGAGACCCAGTACTTC.

This clonotype has a handful of counts. The chain carries TRBV7-2 and TRBJ1-2; a weak D match, TRBD1 (5 bases). There are 17 residues in the CDR3. V was cut by 1 base and J by 8 bases, with 23 bases left in between. CDR1 and CDR2 (germline): SGHTA, FQGNSA. The CDR3, as DNA: TGTGCCAGCAGCTTAGGGGGGGTGGCAGGGAGGCCCGGGGGCTACACCTTC. It is translated as CASSLGGVAGRPGGYTF.

The chain carries TRBV2 and TRBJ2-5; the D is unclear. CDR1 is SNHLY, CDR2 FYNNEI, per germline. V lost 0 bases to trimming and J lost 2 bases, with 7 bases between them. The CDR3 is made up of 14 amino acids. This chain's CDR3 is CASSEATTQETQYF. CDR3 nucleotide sequence: TGTGCCAGCAGTGAAGCGACGACTCAAGAGACCCAGTACTTC.

J is TRBJ2-5 and V is TRBV2; D assignment may be TRBD1 or TRBD2 (5 bases each). The CDR3 is made up of 10 amino acids. Germline CDR1 SNHLY, CDR2 FYNNEI. The ends were cut back, 10 bases at V and 7 bases at J, with 10 bases in the middle. CDR3 protein: CATEGRTQYF. The DNA for the CDR3 is TGTGCCACCGAGGGGAGGACCCAGTACTTC.

This clonotype was seen just once. The CDR3 coding sequence is TGTGCCACCAGTGACCCTAGACTAGACTCCTACAATGAGCAGTTCTTC. Its translation: CATSDPRLDSYNEQFF. This chain connects TRBV24-1 to TRBJ2-1, with TRBD2 as a possible D gene (6 bases). CDR1 is KGHDR and CDR2 is SFDVKD in the germline V gene. V lost 4 bases to trimming and J lost 0 bases, with 12 bases between them. The length of the CDR3 is 16 residues.